The 20 T cell receptor beta chains given below trace back to one sample, sequenced in a study of tumor-infiltrating lymphocytes in primary liver carcinoma. Bulk tissue was left unsorted, and RNA and DNA were co-extracted from about 20-30 mg of it. From roughly 470 ng total RNA, TCR beta cDNA was generated with a primer in the constant region. Nested multiplex PCR, run for three rounds with slightly modified ARM-PCR, yielded TCR beta libraries. Amplification in the first two PCR rounds was performed using TRBV1-TRBV30 forward primers and a C-beta reverse primer for around 11 cycles each. TCRdb passed the multiplex PCR reads through MiXCR, listing each CDR3 protein once. The table records 75,000 to 80,000 distinct CDR3 sequences, approximately 69% of them present only once. Source material: tumor-adjacent normal liver tissue. All receptors derive from a middle-aged man with primary liver carcinoma and hepatitis B virus infection.

This clonotype has just one count. Relative to the germline gene, one junction end is altered; a read error may explain this. V and J are TRBV24-1 and TRBJ2-7; D possibly corresponds to TRBD2 (5 bases). Germline V gene sequence: CDR1 KGHDR, CDR2 SFDVKD. This CDR3 has 11 amino acids. The CDR3 DNA sequence: TGTGCCACCAGTGACGGGGTAATGCAGCACTTC. Encoded protein: CATSDGVMQHF.

V usage is TRBV2 and J usage is TRBJ2-5, with TRBD1 matching over 10 bases. The J segment lost 6 bases and the V segment lost 8 bases, leaving 12 bases of the junction unmatched. The V gene's germline CDR1 is SNHLY and CDR2 FYNNEI. This CDR3 is built from 15 residues. The CDR3 DNA is TGTGCCAGCCCTTCGGACAGGGGGATTAGGAAGACCCAGTACTTC. This encodes CASPSDRGIRKTQYF.

The chain combines TRBV6-5 with TRBJ2-7; perhaps TRBD1 as D (8 bases). V lost 6 bases and J 4 bases, leaving 22 bases between the germline ends. Germline-derived CDR1 and CDR2 are MNHEY and SVGAGI. The CDR3 is made up of 16 amino acids. DNA for the CDR3: TGTGCCAGCAGCTTCCTCCGGACAGGGAGGGCGTACGAGCAGTACTTC. It is translated as CASSFLRTGRAYEQYF.

As for this clonotype: A junction boundary mismatches the germline segment, possibly from a read error. V and J are TRBV10-3 and TRBJ1-1; the D gene is possibly TRBD1 (6 bases). The CDR3 runs 14 residues. Germline V gene data show CDR1 as ENHRY and CDR2 as SYGVKD. This chain's CDR3 is CAIQGGGVKTEAFF. The CDR3, as DNA: TGTGCCATCCAAGGGGGAGGAGTGAAAACTGAAGCTTTCTTT.

CDR3: CSAIMQGRLYGYTF. In DNA form, the CDR3 reads TGCAGTGCTATAATGCAGGGGCGCTTATATGGCTACACCTTC. The V call is TRBV20-1, the J call TRBJ1-2, with a weak D call TRBD1 (6 bases). V was cut by 4 bases and J by 5 bases, with 17 bases left in between. CDR1 and CDR2 from the germline V gene are DFQATT and SNEGSKA (reference sequence). The CDR3 contains 14 residues.

The chain combines TRBV10-3 with TRBJ2-5; 11 nucleotides agree with TRBD2. Germline CDR1 is ENHRY and CDR2 is SYGVKD. The CDR3 sequence is 16 residues long. V lost 5 bases to trimming and J lost 5 bases; unmatched junction nucleotides: 10. The CDR3 sequence is CAISWGLAEVRETQYF. In DNA, the CDR3 is TGTGCCATCAGTTGGGGACTAGCGGAGGTACGGGAGACCCAGTACTTC.

A note on this clonotype: The conserved closing phenylalanine or tryptophan is absent in this CDR3, likely reflecting a read error. The chain joins TRBV11-2 to TRBJ2-7; D may be TRBD1 (5 bases). CDR1 is SGHAT, CDR2 FQNNGV, per germline. V lost 3 bases and J 8 bases, leaving 14 bases between the germline ends. CDR3 size: 13 residues. The CDR3 DNA follows: TGTGCCAGCAGCTTTGACAGCACCTTCAAGCAGTACTTA. Translation gives CASSFDSTFKQYL.

CDR3 protein: CARGYAGWRQPQHF. In DNA form, the CDR3 reads TGTGCCCGCGGTTACGCGGGTTGGAGACAGCCCCAGCATTTT. V gene TRBV6-2 or TRBV6-3 combines with J gene TRBJ1-5; D unclear. CDR1 and CDR2 from the germline V gene are MNHEY and SVGEGT. This CDR3 is 14 amino acids long. Trimming pared 11 bases from V and 7 bases from J, leaving 21 bases between.

For this clonotype: A far larger clone is just one base off, so this is likely a read error. The chain links TRBV5-1 to TRBJ2-5, with 7 bases that match TRBD1. CDR3 length: 13 residues. V trimming: 4 bases; J trimming: 3 bases; junction bases outside the gene matches: 3. Germline V gene lookup returns CDR1 SGHRS and CDR2 YFSETQ. The CDR3 bases are TGCGCCAGCAGCACCGACAGGGAAGAGACCCAGTACTTC. Its protein product is CASSTDREETQYF.

The V gene is TRBV11-2, the J gene TRBJ2-5, with D possibly TRBD2 on 5 matching bases. CDR1 SGHAT and CDR2 FQNNGV come from the germline V gene. CDR3 length: 18 residues. CDR3 nucleotide sequence: TGTGGCAGTAGCTTAGCGAGGTTAGCCCTGGGAAAAAAAGAGACCCAGTACTTC. Amino acid sequence: CGSSLARLALGKKETQYF.

This chain joins TRBV5-1 and TRBJ2-6; either TRBD1 or TRBD2 may fit D (5 bases each). V lost 7 bases, J lost 3 bases, and 11 bases lay in between. Germline loops: CDR1 SGHRS, CDR2 YFSETQ. The CDR3 sequence is 14 residues long. The CDR3 coding sequence is TGCGCCAGCGGCATGGGGGTTGGGGCCAACGTCCTGACTTTC. Translating gives CASGMGVGANVLTF.

V is TRBV4-2 and J is TRBJ2-7; 8 positions agree with TRBD2. The CDR3 runs to 21 residues. The junction had 27 bases not matched to a gene; V was cut back by 5 bases and J by 3 bases. CDR1 and CDR2 (germline): LGHNA, YNFKEQ. In DNA form, the CDR3 reads TGTGCCAGCAGCAAAGTAGTCGCGACCCTAACCCTAGCGGGTCTTTTCTACGAGCAGTACTTC. Translated, it gives CASSKVVATLTLAGLFYEQYF.

This clonotype has more than one count but fewer than ten. This may be a read error: a much more frequent sequence differs by one nucleotide. This sequence joins TRBV28 and TRBJ2-1; D gene unclear. The CDR3 loop spans 12 amino acids. Per germline, CDR1 MDHEN and CDR2 SYDVKM. CDR3 residues: CANSVIGNEQFF. CDR3 nucleotides: TGTGCCAACAGTGTTATAGGCAATGAGCAGTTCTTC.

Worth noting for this clonotype: Given the absence of the conserved phenylalanine or tryptophan at the CDR3 end, a read error is likely. This chain links TRBV4-2 with TRBJ2-7; weak D call: TRBD2 (5 bases). CDR1 is LGHNA and CDR2 is YNFKEQ in the germline V gene. The CDR3 covers 16 residues. CDR3 bases: TGTGCCAGCAGCCAAGCGGCTATCGGGGTTTCCTATGAGCAGTACTTA. Translated, it gives CASSQAAIGVSYEQYL.

On this clonotype itself: A read error may account for a junction end that differs from germline. The J gene is TRBJ1-1, the V gene TRBV5-5; 7 nucleotides align to TRBD1. The CDR3 loop spans 13 amino acids. CDR1 and CDR2 (germline): SGHKS, YYEKEE (reference sequence). CDR3 in amino acids: CAGSLDRDTEAFF. CDR3 sequence (DNA): TGTGCCGGCAGCTTAGACAGGGACACTGAAGCTTTCTTT. Full variable domain (rest looked up from reference TRBV5-5 and TRBJ1-1): DAGVTQSPTHLIKTRGQQVTLRCSPISGHKSVSWYQQVLGQGPQFIFQYYEKEERGRGNFPDRFSARQFPNYSSELNVNALLLGDSALYLCAGSLDRDTEAFFGQGTRLTVV.

The V and J genes are TRBV4-3 and TRBJ2-2; 7 bases match TRBD2. V gave up 4 bases and J gave up 0 bases; unmatched junction bases: 11. The CDR3 consists of 18 residues. From germline, CDR1 is LGHNA and CDR2 YSLEER. CDR3 amino acids: CASSRGIAGSANTGELFF. In nucleotides, the CDR3 is TGCGCCAGCAGCCGGGGAATAGCGGGTTCCGCGAACACCGGGGAGCTGTTTTTT.

About this clonotype itself: The junction shows a germline mismatch at one end, possibly a read error. The V call is TRBV6-5, the J call TRBJ2-6; D is unresolved. CDR1 and CDR2 from the germline V gene are MNHEY and SVGAGI. The CDR3 runs 14 residues. The CDR3 is CASSFVAGANVLTF. CDR3 nucleotides: TGCGCCAGCAGTTTCGTCGCGGGGGCCAACGTCCTGACTTTC.

The chain links TRBV11-2 to TRBJ2-1; 7 bases match TRBD2. Germline V gives CDR1 SGHAT, CDR2 FQNNGV. CDR3 length: 16 residues. CDR3 loop: CGNSLEFLAAMNEQFF. The CDR3 DNA follows: TGTGGCAACAGCTTAGAGTTCCTAGCGGCAATGAATGAGCAGTTCTTC.

As concerns this clonotype: The CDR3 carries no conserved terminal phenylalanine or tryptophan, so it likely arises from a read error. The V and J genes are TRBV12-3 or TRBV12-4 and TRBJ2-3, with no clear D. This CDR3 has 12 residues. CDR3 sequence reads: CANSLAHSPQYY. CDR3 DNA sequence: TGTGCCAACAGTTTGGCCCATTCCCCGCAGTATTAT.

This clonotype was recorded a few times. An end of the junction does not agree with germline; a read error may underlie this. The V and J genes are TRBV11-2 and TRBJ2-2, with a possible D match to TRBD2 (5 bases). CDR3 length: 13 amino acids. From germline, CDR1 is SGHAT and CDR2 FQNNGV. This CDR3 reads CASSQGVAGELLF. In DNA form, the CDR3 reads TGTGCCAGCAGCCAAGGTGTGGCCGGGGAGCTGCTTTTT. Drawing the rest from reference TRBV11-2 and TRBJ2-2, the complete variable domain is EAGVAQSPRYKIIEKRQSVAFWCNPISGHATLYWYQQILGQGPKLLIQFQNNGVVDDSQLPKDRFSAERLKGVDSTLKIQPAKLEDSAVYLCASSQGVAGELLFGEGSRLTVL.